Each of the 15 T cell receptor beta chains below was sequenced from the same sample in a study of blood T cell repertoires in COVID-19. Some clones are missing from TCRdb's copy, which holds only in-frame ones; the method was immunoSEQ multiplex PCR. This sample yields roughly 280,000 clones, of which approximately 90% are seen a single time; under 3.5% belongs to the top ten. Sequencing was carried out using PBMCs or T cells enriched from blood (not recorded which). Every receptor here comes from a woman between 50 and 59 years old who had recovered from COVID-19.

The chain recombines TRBV21-1 with TRBJ2-1; TRBD2 is the table's D call and was not checked against the DNA. TRBV21-1 is given as a pseudogene. The CDR3 spans 12 residues. CDR3 bases: TGTGCCAGCACCACGGGGGTAAATGAGCAGTTCTTC. Its translation is CASTTGVNEQFF.

The chain couples TRBV13 to TRBJ1-1; D may be TRBD1 (6 bases). Per germline, CDR1 PRHDT and CDR2 FYEKMQ (reference sequence). The CDR3 runs to 14 residues. The ends were cut back, 5 bases at V and 1 base at J, with 11 bases in the middle. The CDR3 protein is CASSPGQPNTEAFF. CDR3 in DNA: TGTGCCAGCAGCCCGGGACAACCGAACACTGAAGCTTTCTTT.

The rearrangement uses TRBV30 and TRBJ2-3; TRBD2 matches 10 bases. Germline V gene sequence: CDR1 GTSNPN, CDR2 SVGIG (reference sequence). J gave up 4 bases and V 0 bases, and 4 bases lay outside the gene matches. There are 15 residues in the CDR3. The CDR3 bases are TGTGCCTGGAGTGTACTAGCGGGATCGGCAGATACGCAGTATTTT. Translated, it gives CAWSVLAGSADTQYF.

The chain couples TRBV7-6 to TRBJ2-3; D not resolved. Germline CDR1 is SGHVS and CDR2 is FNYEAQ. CDR3 length: 12 amino acids. V lost 2 bases, J lost 4 bases, and 4 bases lay in between. This CDR3 is CASSLRPDTQYF. The CDR3, as DNA: TGTGCCAGCAGCTTACGTCCAGATACGCAGTATTTT.

This rearrangement joins TRBV5-1 to TRBJ2-3, with 9 bases identical to TRBD1. Germline values: CDR1 SGHRS, CDR2 YFSETQ. Losses at the gene ends were 4 bases for V and 3 bases for J; bases not matched to a gene: 6. The CDR3 runs to 15 residues. CDR3 amino acids: CASSQRDRATDTQYF. For the CDR3, the DNA is TGCGCCAGCAGCCAACGGGACAGGGCAACAGATACGCAGTATTTT.

This clone was seen only a few times. The chain recombines TRBV6-1 with TRBJ2-1, with TRBD2 as a possible D gene (5 bases). This CDR3 contains 14 residues. Trimming removed 1 base from V and 6 bases from J, with 10 bases in between. Germline CDR1 reads MNHNS; CDR2 reads SASEGT. In DNA, the CDR3 is TGTGCCAGCAGTGAAGTCCCTAGCAGCAATGAGCAGTTCTTC. This sequence encodes CASSEVPSSNEQFF.

The V gene is TRBV7-2, the J gene TRBJ1-5; D possibly corresponds to TRBD1 (5 bases). The germline CDR1 and CDR2 sequences are SGHTA and FQGNSA. V dropped 0 bases and J dropped 2 bases, with 11 bases sitting between them. The CDR3 loop spans 16 amino acids. The CDR3 loop is CASSLARGLGNQPQHF. The CDR3 bases are TGTGCCAGCAGCTTAGCCCGGGGGTTGGGCAATCAGCCCCAGCATTTT.

The V call is TRBV27, the J call TRBJ2-5, with a possible D match to TRBD2 (7 bases). Germline V gene data show CDR1 as MNHEY and CDR2 as SMNVEV (reference sequence). V was shortened by 0 bases and J by 0 bases, with 14 bases between the two germline ends. CDR3 length: 17 amino acids. CDR3 bases: TGTGCCAGCAGTTTATCGGGGAGGGGGGGCCACCAAGAGACCCAGTACTTC. It codes for CASSLSGRGGHQETQYF.

The chain is built from TRBV6-1 and TRBJ2-1; 11 bases agree with TRBD2. The V segment lost 2 bases and the J segment 1 base; nucleotides outside the gene matches: 4. The CDR3 runs 17 residues. Germline V gives CDR1 MNHNS, CDR2 SASEGT. CDR3: CASSEFGTSGSYNEQFF. As DNA, the CDR3 is TGTGCCAGCAGTGAATTCGGGACTAGCGGATCCTACAATGAGCAGTTCTTC.

V and J are TRBV4-3 and TRBJ2-2; 7 bases map to TRBD1. The CDR3 totals 17 residues. From germline, CDR1 is LGHNA and CDR2 YSLEER. With V trimmed by 2 bases and J by 7 bases, 13 bases remained unmatched. The CDR3 region has the DNA TGCGCCAGCAGCCAACCTCTAAGGGGGACAGACTTCGGGGAGCTGTTTTTT. It codes for CASSQPLRGTDFGELFF.

This clone has a single count. This chain uses TRBV11-1 with TRBJ2-5, with TRBD2 identical over 10 bases. After removal of 5 bases from V and 4 bases from J, the junction contained 10 bases not matched to a gene. The CDR3 is 16 residues long. In germline, CDR1 is SGHAT, CDR2 FQDESV (reference sequence). The CDR3 reads CASSPHGSGRRETQYF. The CDR3 nucleotides are TGTGCCAGCAGCCCCCACGGTAGCGGGAGGCGAGAGACCCAGTACTTC.

The V gene is TRBV5-1, the J gene TRBJ1-3, with 10 bases that match TRBD1. The junction had 7 bases not matched to a gene; V was cut back by 4 bases and J by 3 bases. Germline V gene sequence: CDR1 SGHRS, CDR2 YFSETQ. The CDR3 length is 16 residues. The CDR3 nucleotides read TGCGCCAGCAGCGCCACGACAGGGGGCTATGGAAACACCATATATTTT. It codes for CASSATTGGYGNTIYF.

This clone was observed a handful of times. V usage is TRBV7-9 and J usage is TRBJ2-2; 12 bases are a match to TRBD2. Germline assignment: CDR1 SEHNR and CDR2 FQNEAQ (reference sequence). CDR3 size: 16 residues. V shed 5 bases, J shed 13 bases, and the junction held 14 bases outside the gene matches. In DNA form, the CDR3 reads TGTGCCAGCAGCCATTCTAGCGGGAGGGCCGCTGTGGGGCTGTTTTTT. Translating it yields CASSHSSGRAAVGLFF.

This clone has just one count. This chain connects TRBV5-4 to TRBJ2-5; a possible D gene is TRBD2 (6 bases). The CDR3 spans 14 residues. Germline V gene lookup returns CDR1 SGHNT and CDR2 YYREEE (reference sequence). The V and J ends lost 4 bases and 4 bases respectively, with 14 bases between them. The CDR3, as DNA: TGTGCCAGCAGCGTGCCGGGACTGCGAGAGACCCAGTACTTC. It codes for CASSVPGLRETQYF.

The rearrangement links TRBV5-1 to TRBJ1-1; possibly TRBD1 for D (6 bases). The germline V gene encodes CDR1 SGHRS and CDR2 YFSETQ. CDR3 size: 14 residues. Trimming cost V 3 bases and J 2 bases, with 11 bases left between them. The CDR3, as DNA: TGCGCCAGCAGCTCCAGGACAGCTAACACTGAAGCTTTCTTT. As protein: CASSSRTANTEAFF. The full variable domain, completed using reference TRBV5-1 and TRBJ1-1, is KAGVTQTPRYLIKTRGQQVTLSCSPISGHRSVSWYQQTPGQGLQFLFEYFSETQRNKGNFPGRFSGRQFSNSRSEMNVSTLELGDSALYLCASSSRTANTEAFFGQGTRLTVV.